The T cell receptor (beta chain) described here comes from a study of Ad26.COV2.S vaccination and SARS-CoV-2 variants. General observations from the study: Placebo recipients had lower spike-specific TCR breadth than vaccine recipients. It was found that vaccine and placebo recipients had similar non-spike TCR breadth. Breadth, reportedly substantial, characterized the spike-specific CD8+ and CD4+ T cell responses after vaccination.

Clones were read by immunoSEQ multiplex PCR, and TCRdb kept only the in-frame ones, dropping some. The table includes over 130,000 clones, roughly 85% detected once. A remark on this clone: Its target is unknown.

The CDR3 covers 12 residues. V was clipped by 4 bases and J by 6 bases, with 10 bases between them. Germline CDR1 is SGHRS and CDR2 is YFSETQ. The receptor was isolated from a human donor who had recovered from COVID-19. J is TRBJ1-2 and V is TRBV5-1, with no clear D. Sample: peripheral blood, taken after recovery from COVID-19. CDR3 bases: TGCGCCAGCAGCCTCCCTGGGGATGGCTACACCTTC. It specifies CASSLPGDGYTF.